This TCR beta chain was observed in a study of blood T cell repertoires in COVID-19. Repertoires were generated with immunoSEQ multiplex PCR, while TCRdb's copy carries only in-frame clones and drops some. The sample has 250,000 to 350,000 clones, roughly nine tenths seen once; the top ten hold 2.2%. Trimming took off 1 base at V and 4 bases at J, with 4 bases between the two ends. The CDR3 totals 13 residues. Germline V gene data show CDR1 as SEHNR and CDR2 as FQNEAQ (reference sequence). The chain couples TRBV7-9 to TRBJ2-2; D is unresolved. The sequenced material came from peripheral blood. The receptor comes from a woman between 45 and 65 years old who had recovered from COVID-19. The CDR3 here is CASSLESTGELFF. CDR3 bases: TGTGCCAGCAGCTTAGAGAGCACCGGGGAGCTGTTTTTT.